This TCR beta chain emerged from a study of blood T cell repertoires in COVID-19. Across the study: Samples came from the United States, Italy and Spain, spanning acute and convalescent COVID-19.

Cohort placement rested on clinical history that participants reported themselves. Cohort 3 donors counted as recovered after two negative PCRs, clearance, or resolved symptoms. Germline V gene data show CDR1 as PRHDT and CDR2 as FYEKMQ (reference sequence). V was clipped by 3 bases and J by 0 bases, with 8 bases between them. The CDR3 has 15 amino acids. The repertoire was sequenced with immunoSEQ multiplex PCR; TCRdb's copy has only in-frame clones and lacks some. The sample records around 160,000 clones, over 70% being singletons. The specimen was PBMCs or T cells enriched from blood (not recorded which). The genes are TRBV13 and TRBJ2-2; the D gene is possibly TRBD2 (6 bases). This sequence originates from an older woman who had recovered from COVID-19. The CDR3 DNA reads as TGTGCCAGCAGCTTTAGCGGAACGAACACCGGGGAGCTGTTTTTT. Amino acid sequence: CASSFSGTNTGELFF.